This T cell receptor beta chain came from a study of vaccination and CD4 T cells after COVID-19. Overall study context: Either a CEFX pool, an HIV-1 Nef pool, or no peptide was added to control cultures.

Treatment meaning: approximately 9-day PBMC culture with coronavirus spike peptide pools or control peptides (ViraFEST assay). Once obtained from cultured CD4+ T cells, the DNA was sequenced using the Oncomine TCR Beta short-read assay. TCRdb itself ran the PCR reads through MiXCR, one entry per CDR3 protein. The repertoire includes 14,000 or so distinct CDR3 sequences, about 29% of them detected once, and roughly a fifth sits in the top ten. Notes on this clonotype: The antigen remains undetermined.

This receptor was obtained from a human donor with COVID-19. Sequenced sample: cultured CD4+ T cells from blood.

CDR3 loop: CASSGQDTNYGYTF. CDR3 bases: TGTGCCAGCAGTGGACAGGATACTAACTATGGCTACACCTTC. This rearrangement joins TRBV28 to TRBJ1-2, with 7 bases that match TRBD1. Germline V CDR1 and CDR2: MDHEN, SYDVKM. The J segment lost 0 bases and the V segment lost 5 bases, leaving 3 bases of the junction unmatched. The CDR3 is made up of 14 amino acids.